This passage covers 14 T cell receptor beta chains from one sample sequenced in a study of CD8 T cells in ankylosing spondylitis. Study observations and caveats: Several highly homologous variants made up a TCR beta motif that seemed to typify ankylosing spondylitis blood.

A single record per CDR3 protein comes from TCRdb applying MiXCR to the 5' RACE reads. The sample yields more than 400,000 distinct CDR3 sequences, roughly 5% seen once. No antigens are known for them. Sequencing was done on a sample of blood, either unsorted or a sorted T cell fraction (not recorded which). The receptor set was obtained from a male donor with ankylosing spondylitis.

This clonotype was detected ten times or more. The V call is TRBV20-1, the J call TRBJ2-7; D unclear. Germline V gives CDR1 DFQATT, CDR2 SNEGSKA (reference sequence). The CDR3 extends over 12 amino acids. Trimming stripped 3 bases from V and 2 bases from J, with 8 bases between. The CDR3 loop reads CSARGGTYEQYF. CDR3 coding DNA: TGCAGTGCTAGGGGTGGTACCTACGAGCAGTACTTC.

This clonotype was counted between two and nine times. The CDR3 spells CSASSVLGENIQYF. The CDR3, as DNA: TGCAGTGCTAGTTCTGTCCTCGGGGAAAACATTCAGTACTTC. The gene calls are TRBV20-1 and TRBJ2-4; tentative D call: TRBD2 (5 bases). Trimming removed 3 bases at V and 5 bases at J, with 14 bases between. The germline gives CDR1 DFQATT, CDR2 SNEGSKA (reference sequence). CDR3 length: 14 residues.

This clonotype was detected many times. V is TRBV6-1 and J is TRBJ2-5, with a possible D match to TRBD1 (6 bases). Germline CDR1 reads MNHNS; CDR2 reads SASEGT. The V and J ends lost 6 bases and 3 bases respectively, with 11 bases between them. The CDR3 spans 13 residues. As DNA, the CDR3 is TGTGCCAGCAGAGCCCGGGACAAAGAGACCCAGTACTTC. This translates into CASRARDKETQYF.

The V call is TRBV4-3, the J call TRBJ2-3; D is unclear. Germline values: CDR1 LGHNA, CDR2 YSLEER. The CDR3 runs 15 residues. Trimming removed 1 base at V and 2 bases at J, with 10 bases between. DNA of the CDR3: TGCGCCAGCAGCCAAGGTTTCAGCTACACAGATACGCAGTATTTT. Its protein is CASSQGFSYTDTQYF.

This clonotype was recorded at least ten times. This rearrangement joins TRBV27 to TRBJ1-2; no firm D call. This CDR3 contains 12 residues. CDR1 and CDR2 (germline): MNHEY, SMNVEV (reference sequence). Trimming took 4 bases from V and 3 from J, leaving 6 bases between them. The CDR3 sequence is CASSSRDYGYTF. The DNA of the CDR3 is TGTGCCAGCAGTTCAAGAGACTATGGCTACACCTTC.

This clonotype was seen ten or more times. The genes are TRBV28 and TRBJ2-3; the D call may be TRBD1 or TRBD2 (5 bases each). With 4 bases removed from V and 0 bases from J, the gap between germline ends came to 23 bases. From germline, CDR1 is MDHEN and CDR2 SYDVKM. The CDR3 sequence is 19 residues long. The CDR3 protein is CASSSPTTTGPSSTDTQYF. In DNA form, the CDR3 reads TGTGCCAGCAGTTCCCCCACAACGACGGGGCCCTCCAGCACAGATACGCAGTATTTT.

This clonotype was counted only a few times. The chain carries TRBV7-6 and TRBJ2-7; perhaps TRBD1 as D (7 bases). V was clipped by 7 bases and J by 3 bases, with 31 bases between them. The CDR3 covers 19 residues. Germline V gives CDR1 SGHVS, CDR2 FNYEAQ. CDR3 amino acids: CASTGVRQGASVFVYEQYF. CDR3 sequence (DNA): TGTGCCAGCACGGGGGTTAGACAGGGAGCTAGCGTTTTCGTCTACGAGCAGTACTTC. Together with reference TRBV7-6 and TRBJ2-7, the CDR3 gives the full variable domain: GAGVSQSPRYKVTKRGQDVALRCDPISGHVSLYWYRQALGQGPEFLTYFNYEAQQDKSGLPNDRFSAERPEGSISTLTIQRTEQRDSAMYRCASTGVRQGASVFVYEQYFGPGTRLTVT.

There are many counts of this clonotype. DNA for the CDR3: TGTGCCAGCAACCAATGGACAGGCTTGCCTAACGTCCTGACTTTC. Protein product: CASNQWTGLPNVLTF. The V and J genes are TRBV6-2 or TRBV6-3 and TRBJ2-6; 7 bases match TRBD1. The CDR3 runs to 15 residues. Trimming at V came to 7 bases and at J to 10 bases, leaving 13 bases not matched to a gene. Germline CDR1 MNHEY, CDR2 SVGEGT.

In this sample, this clonotype turned up many times. This chain connects TRBV4-3 to TRBJ2-1, with D perhaps matching TRBD1 or TRBD2 (5 bases each). The germline V gene encodes CDR1 LGHNA and CDR2 YSLEER. This CDR3 has 15 residues. Between the trimmed V and J ends, which lost 5 bases and 8 bases, there was a span of 19 bases. CDR3 sequence reads: CASSADGTPYDEQFF. The DNA of the CDR3 is TGCGCCAGCAGCGCAGACGGGACCCCATACGATGAGCAGTTCTTC.

Ten or more counts support this clonotype. This rearrangement joins TRBV27 to TRBJ1-2; the D gene is possibly TRBD1 (5 bases). CDR3 length equals 13 residues. Between the trimmed V and J ends, which lost 3 bases and 5 bases, there was a span of 10 bases. Germline CDR1 is MNHEY and CDR2 is SMNVEV (reference sequence). Here the CDR3 reads CASSLQGKYGYTF. For the CDR3, the DNA is TGTGCCAGCAGTTTGCAGGGAAAGTATGGCTACACCTTC.

There are many counts of this clonotype. The chain recombines TRBV4-2 with TRBJ2-7; 7 bases align to TRBD2. This CDR3 spans 16 amino acids. After removal of 3 bases from V and 1 base from J, the junction contained 9 bases not matched to a gene. In germline, CDR1 is LGHNA, CDR2 YNFKEQ. CDR3 in amino acids: CASSHQSGTLSYEQYF. CDR3 sequence (DNA): TGTGCCAGCAGCCACCAAAGCGGGACGCTATCCTACGAGCAGTACTTC.

This clonotype was seen many times. This rearrangement joins TRBV10-3 to TRBJ1-1, with TRBD1 identical over 8 bases. V was pared by 6 bases and J by 6 bases, with 6 bases of the junction left unmatched. The CDR3 is 13 residues long. Germline V lookup: CDR1 ENHRY, CDR2 SYGVKD. The CDR3 DNA sequence: TGTGCCATCAGAGAACAGGGGGTCCCTGAAGCTTTCTTT. Its translation: CAIREQGVPEAFF.

This clonotype was seen repeatedly, ten times or more. The chain is built from TRBV20-1 and TRBJ1-2; D call uncertain. The CDR3 sequence is 13 residues long. Germline assignment: CDR1 DFQATT and CDR2 SNEGSKA (reference sequence). V was shortened by 3 bases and J by 2 bases, with 10 bases between the two germline ends. The CDR3 DNA is TGCAGTGCTAGGAGCCCGGGGAACTATGGCTACACCTTC. This encodes CSARSPGNYGYTF.

This clonotype was found many times. The V call is TRBV6-2 or TRBV6-3, the J call TRBJ2-3; D perhaps matches TRBD1 (7 bases). The V gene's germline CDR1 is MNHEY and CDR2 SVGEGT. V was shortened by 6 bases and J by 3 bases, with 10 bases between the two germline ends. This CDR3 contains 13 residues. DNA of the CDR3: TGTGCCAGCAGGCAGGGGGGAACAGATACGCAGTATTTT. This codes for CASRQGGTDTQYF.